These T cell receptor beta chains were read from a single sample in a study of blood T cell repertoires in COVID-19. Clones were sequenced by immunoSEQ multiplex PCR, and TCRdb holds only the in-frame ones, with some missing. The sample lists roughly 130,000 clones; roughly 89% were seen once. Sequences were obtained from peripheral blood. The source is a man between 25 and 39 years old with COVID-19, enrolled during active disease. The CDR3 runs from the conserved cysteine through the conserved F or W. D genes are given only for firm matches. Clone size is shown for a subset of rows, as once, few, many or a class of expanded clone.

len,v_gene,abundance,j_gene,d_gene,CDR3nt,CDR3aa
17,TRBV28,-,TRBJ2-2,TRBD1,TGTGCCAGCAGTTTATCCGGGACAGGGGTCCTCACCGGGGAGCTGTTTTTT,CASSLSGTGVLTGELFF
13,TRBV6-5,once,TRBJ1-2,-,TGTGCCAGCAGTCCGGACTCTAACTATGGCTACACCTTC,CASSPDSNYGYTF
12,TRBV28,-,TRBJ2-3,TRBD2,TGTGCCAGCAGTCGGGAGGTCGATACGCAGTATTTT,CASSREVDTQYF
13,TRBV29-1,-,TRBJ2-4,-,TGCAGCGTTGATGAACAGGGAGAAAACATTCAGTACTTC,CSVDEQGENIQYF
12,TRBV28,-,TRBJ1-1,-,TGTGCCACGGGACACACGAACACTGAAGCTTTCTTT,CATGHTNTEAFF
15,TRBV19,-,TRBJ1-1,-,TGTGCCAGTAGTATCTCGACAGAAGTTAACACTGAAGCTTTCTTT,CASSISTEVNTEAFF
14,TRBV27,-,TRBJ1-2,-,TGTGCCAGCAGTAATGCCCAGGGAGGTTACGGCTACACCTTC,CASSNAQGGYGYTF
14,TRBV6-6,few,TRBJ1-5,-,TGTGCCAGCAGTTACTCGGCTAGCAATCAGCCCCAGCATTTT,CASSYSASNQPQHF
16,TRBV19,-,TRBJ1-5,-,TGTGCCAGTACTCCTCAGGGCGGTTATAGCAATCAGCCCCAGCATTTT,CASTPQGGYSNQPQHF
16,TRBV7-2,once,TRBJ1-1,-,TGTGCCAGCAGCTTAACGGGGGGCGCATCAGCCACTGAAGCTTTCTTT,CASSLTGGASATEAFF
13,TRBV6-4,many,TRBJ2-3,-,TGTGCCAGCAGTGACACTAGCACAGATACGCAGTATTTT,CASSDTSTDTQYF
14,TRBV7-2,-,TRBJ1-1,-,TGTGCCAGCAGCTACGTCGGGGTGGCAGCTGAAGCTTTCTTT,CASSYVGVAAEAFF
19,TRBV5-6,-,TRBJ1-5,TRBD1,TGTGCCAGCAGCTTTTATCTAGGGACAGGGGGACGCAGCAATCAGCCCCAGCATTTT,CASSFYLGTGGRSNQPQHF
10,TRBV20-1,-,TRBJ1-1,-,TGCAGTGCCTCCTACACTGAAGCTTTCTTT,CSASYTEAFF
13,TRBV27,-,TRBJ2-7,TRBD1,TGTGCCAGCAGCGTTCAGGGGGTTGGGGAGCAGTACTTC,CASSVQGVGEQYF
17,TRBV28,-,TRBJ2-1,TRBD2,TGTGCCAGCAGGGGACTAGCGGCCTTCCTTTACAAGAATGAGCAGTTCTTC,CASRGLAAFLYKNEQFF
14,TRBV3-1/TRBV3-2,-,TRBJ2-7,TRBD2,TGTGCCAGCAGCCAAGGCTGGGCTAGCGGCGAGCAGTACTTC,CASSQGWASGEQYF
15,TRBV19,-,TRBJ2-3,TRBD2,TGTGCCAGTAGTATCGCTAGCGGGAGGACAGATACGCAGTATTTT,CASSIASGRTDTQYF
14,TRBV2,once,TRBJ1-5,-,TGTGCCAGCAGTGGGAGTTATAGCAATCAGCCCCAGCATTTT,CASSGSYSNQPQHF
13,TRBV18,-,TRBJ1-6,-,TGTGCCAGCTCACCACGGAGGTTGTCACCCCTCCACTTT,CASSPRRLSPLHF
15,TRBV28,-,TRBJ2-5,TRBD2,TGTGCCAGCAGTTTCCTTACTAGCGAACAAGAGACCCAGTACTTC,CASSFLTSEQETQYF
16,TRBV6-4,-,TRBJ2-2,-,TGTGCCAGTGGGACGGGACACCGGGCGAACACCGGGGAGCTGTTTTTT,CASGTGHRANTGELFF